Shown below are 26 T cell receptor beta chains from a single sample sequenced in a study of T cell changes during pregnancy in multiple sclerosis. TCRdb's copy holds only in-frame clones and misses some; the assay was immunoSEQ multiplex PCR. The table shows around 88,000 clones, with 90% to 95% occurring only once. The sample in question was peripheral blood, obtained in the first trimester of pregnancy. The receptor set was obtained from a female donor with multiple sclerosis, enrolled in a pregnancy study.

V is TRBV5-1 and J is TRBJ1-1; 9 bases match TRBD1. J lost 3 bases, V lost 3 bases, and 3 bases had no gene match. CDR1 and CDR2 (germline): SGHRS, YFSETQ. This CDR3 region has 14 residues. The CDR3 DNA reads as TGCGCCAGCAGCTCACAGGGGGCGTACACTGAAGCTTTCTTT. Translating gives CASSSQGAYTEAFF.

The rearrangement uses TRBV5-1 and TRBJ2-4, with TRBD2 as a possible D gene (5 bases). Germline assignment: CDR1 SGHRS and CDR2 YFSETQ. Deletions cut 4 bases from V and 0 bases from J, with 11 bases between. CDR3 length: 15 residues. This CDR3 is CASSPPGKAKNIQYF. CDR3 DNA sequence: TGCGCCAGCAGCCCCCCCGGGAAAGCCAAAAACATTCAGTACTTC.

J is TRBJ2-2 and V is TRBV10-2; 9 bases fit TRBD1. J was trimmed by 2 bases and V by 5 bases; bases with no gene match: 6. Germline assignment: CDR1 WSHSY and CDR2 SAAADI. This CDR3 contains 16 residues. The DNA of the CDR3 is TGCGCCAGCAGTAGTACAGGGGGCTATAACACCGGGGAGCTGTTTTTT. Protein product: CASSSTGGYNTGELFF.

The chain combines TRBV18 with TRBJ2-7; maybe TRBD1 (5 bases). The germline gives CDR1 KGHSH, CDR2 LQKENI. The length of the CDR3 is 15 residues. V was trimmed by 3 bases and J by 1 base, leaving 13 bases between them. Written as DNA, the CDR3 is TGTGCCAGCTCACCGATAGACAGCGAATCCTACGAGCAGTACTTC. Translating gives CASSPIDSESYEQYF.

The V call is TRBV29-1, the J call TRBJ1-1; tentative D call: TRBD1 (6 bases). Between the trimmed V and J ends, which lost 3 bases and 2 bases, there was a span of 10 bases. Germline CDR1 is SQVTM and CDR2 is ANQGSEA. This CDR3 spans 13 amino acids. CDR3: CSVEQGLNTEAFF. In nucleotides, the CDR3 is TGCAGCGTTGAGCAGGGGCTTAACACTGAAGCTTTCTTT. The full variable domain, rest sourced from reference TRBV29-1 and TRBJ1-1, is SAVISQKPSRDICQRGTSLTIQCQVDSQVTMMFWYRQQPGQSLTLIATANQGSEATYESGFVIDKFPISRPNLTFSTLTVSNMSPEDSSIYLCSVEQGLNTEAFFGQGTRLTVV.

The chain has TRBV5-1 and TRBJ1-6; D ambiguous. The CDR3 length is 16 residues. Trimming pared 0 bases from V and 9 bases from J, leaving 16 bases between. The V gene's germline CDR1 is SGHRS and CDR2 YFSETQ. Written as DNA, the CDR3 is TGCGCCAGCAGCTTGGCCGAAGGGTTGGGAGGTTCACCCCTCCACTTT. Its translation: CASSLAEGLGGSPLHF. The variable domain in full, completed from reference TRBV5-1 and TRBJ1-6, reads KAGVTQTPRYLIKTRGQQVTLSCSPISGHRSVSWYQQTPGQGLQFLFEYFSETQRNKGNFPGRFSGRQFSNSRSEMNVSTLELGDSALYLCASSLAEGLGGSPLHFGNGTRLTVT.

V gene TRBV19 combines with J gene TRBJ2-7; 12 bases match TRBD2. The CDR3 extends over 15 amino acids. CDR1 is LNHDA, CDR2 SQIVND, per germline (reference sequence). The ends lost 4 bases at V and 6 bases at J; junction bases unmatched: 7. In nucleotides, the CDR3 is TGTGCCAGTAGTAAGACTAGCGGGGGTTTCTTCGAGCAGTACTTC. Encoded protein: CASSKTSGGFFEQYF.

The CDR3 reads CASSLSGGYEQYF. The CDR3 DNA reads as TGTGCCAGCAGCCTCTCGGGGGGCTACGAGCAGTACTTC. The gene calls are TRBV7-9 and TRBJ2-7; 7 positions agree with TRBD2. The germline gives CDR1 SEHNR, CDR2 FQNEAQ (reference sequence). Trimming took 5 bases from V and 3 from J; bases not matched to a gene: 4. This CDR3 region has 13 residues.

This clone was observed once. The chain employs TRBV7-9 and TRBJ1-1, with 10 bases aligning to TRBD1. Germline V lookup: CDR1 SEHNR, CDR2 FQNEAQ (reference sequence). The CDR3 has 18 residues. Trimming cost V 6 bases and J 2 bases; bases outside gene matches: 15. CDR3 sequence: CASSRLLPGTGANTEAFF. DNA of the CDR3: TGTGCCAGCAGTCGATTATTGCCGGGGACAGGGGCAAACACTGAAGCTTTCTTT.

CDR3 sequence reads: CASSPVGTGGHEQYF. The CDR3 DNA is TGTGCCAGCTCACCTGTCGGGACAGGGGGCCACGAGCAGTACTTC. V and J are TRBV18 and TRBJ2-7; 12 bases match TRBD1. J lost 5 bases, V lost 3 bases, and 5 bases had no gene match. Germline CDR1 and CDR2: KGHSH and LQKENI. This CDR3 region has 15 residues. Using reference TRBV18 and TRBJ2-7 for the parts outside the CDR3, the full variable domain is NAGVMQNPRHLVRRRGQEARLRCSPMKGHSHVYWYRQLPEEGLKFMVYLQKENIIDESGMPKERFSAEFPKEGPSILRIQQVVRGDSAAYFCASSPVGTGGHEQYFGPGTRLTVT.

The chain couples TRBV19 to TRBJ2-2; TRBD2 is a possible D gene (5 bases). This CDR3 comprises 16 residues. Trimming took 6 bases from V and 4 from J, leaving 18 bases between them. In germline, CDR1 is LNHDA, CDR2 SQIVND (reference sequence). The CDR3: CASRPLRERGTGELFF. The CDR3 bases are TGTGCCAGTAGACCTTTGAGGGAGCGCGGCACCGGGGAGCTGTTTTTT.

CDR3 loop: CASSDSEREDYEQYF. In DNA form, the CDR3 reads TGTGCCAGCAGTGACTCAGAGCGGGAGGACTACGAGCAGTACTTC. This chain uses TRBV6-4 with TRBJ2-7, with 9 bases matching TRBD2. From germline, CDR1 is MRHNA and CDR2 SNTAGT. V gave up 0 bases and J gave up 3 bases; unmatched junction bases: 3. The CDR3 has 15 residues.

J is TRBJ2-5 and V is TRBV7-6, with TRBD1 matching 8 bases. The V segment lost 2 bases and the J segment 5 bases; nucleotides outside the gene matches: 10. This CDR3 has 16 amino acids. Germline loops: CDR1 SGHVS, CDR2 FNYEAQ. The CDR3 reads CASSLWTGLSSETQYF. CDR3 nucleotides: TGTGCCAGCAGCTTATGGACAGGGCTTTCCTCTGAGACCCAGTACTTC.

The chain links TRBV19 to TRBJ1-5, with 8 bases fitting TRBD1. CDR3 length equals 15 residues. Trimming at V came to 2 bases and at J to 11 bases, leaving 11 bases not matched to a gene. Per the germline V gene, CDR1 is LNHDA and CDR2 is SQIVND (reference sequence). CDR3: CASSIKLGQGTAQHF. The DNA for the CDR3 is TGTGCCAGTAGTATAAAATTAGGACAGGGTACGGCCCAGCATTTT.

The chain employs TRBV7-3 and TRBJ2-3; weak D call: TRBD2 (6 bases). Germline V gene lookup returns CDR1 SGHTA and CDR2 FQGTGA. The CDR3 contains 15 residues. V was pared by 4 bases and J by 1 base, with 12 bases between. CDR3 bases: TGTGCCAGCAGCTGGGGACCGGGGGGCACAGATACGCAGTATTTT. Its translation is CASSWGPGGTDTQYF.

The chain carries TRBV4-1 and TRBJ2-1; D possibly corresponds to TRBD2 (5 bases). CDR1 is MGHRA and CDR2 is YSYEKL in the germline V gene. The length of the CDR3 is 17 residues. V lost 3 bases, J lost 0 bases, and 15 bases lay in between. CDR3 amino acids: CASSHVGAATSYNEQFF. The CDR3 DNA sequence: TGCGCCAGCAGCCATGTGGGAGCGGCCACCTCCTACAATGAGCAGTTCTTC.

This chain links TRBV27 with TRBJ1-4, with D unclear. The germline CDR1 and CDR2 sequences are MNHEY and SMNVEV (reference sequence). Trimming cost V 7 bases and J 8 bases, with 17 bases left between them. The CDR3 runs 14 residues. CDR3 amino acids: CASKLAGGGEKLFF. CDR3 bases: TGTGCCAGCAAGTTGGCCGGCGGTGGGGAAAAACTGTTTTTT.

The CDR3 reads CASSSLASSTDTQYF. The DNA for the CDR3 is TGTGCCAGCAGTTCTCTAGCGTCTAGCACAGATACGCAGTATTTT. The rearrangement uses TRBV5-5 and TRBJ2-3; the D gene is possibly TRBD2 (6 bases). Between the trimmed V and J ends, which lost 5 bases and 0 bases, there was a span of 13 bases. Germline CDR1 is SGHKS and CDR2 is YYEKEE (reference sequence). This CDR3 is 15 amino acids long.

The chain couples TRBV5-8 to TRBJ2-7, with 9 positions matching TRBD1. The length of the CDR3 is 12 residues. V trimming: 5 bases; J trimming: 5 bases; junction bases outside the gene matches: 2. The germline gives CDR1 SGHTS, CDR2 YDEGEE. The CDR3 nucleotides read TGTGCCAGCAGACGGACAGGGGACGAGCAGTACTTC. Translated, it gives CASRRTGDEQYF.

The chain links TRBV5-1 to TRBJ2-5; TRBD2 matches at 11 bases. Germline-derived CDR1 and CDR2 are SGHRS and YFSETQ. With V trimmed by 7 bases and J by 2 bases, 4 bases remained unmatched. The CDR3 sequence is 14 residues long. The DNA for the CDR3 is TGCGCCAGCTACCCTAGCGGGAGGCAAGAGACCCAGTACTTC. It specifies CASYPSGRQETQYF.

The V call is TRBV28, the J call TRBJ2-3; TRBD1 matches 9 bases. The CDR3 spans 15 residues. After removal of 2 bases from V and 4 bases from J, the junction contained 4 bases not matched to a gene. Germline CDR1 MDHEN, CDR2 SYDVKM. The CDR3 DNA sequence: TGTGCCAGCAGTTTAAGGGACAGGGAGGCAGATACGCAGTATTTT. Residues: CASSLRDREADTQYF.

J is TRBJ2-7 and V is TRBV19, with D possibly matching TRBD1 (5 bases). V dropped 3 bases and J dropped 1 base, with 10 bases sitting between them. This CDR3 has 14 amino acids. Germline CDR1 reads LNHDA; CDR2 reads SQIVND (reference sequence). CDR3 bases: TGTGCCAGTAGTATTCGGGCAGGGTCCTACGAGCAGTACTTC. This gives the protein CASSIRAGSYEQYF. Together with reference TRBV19 and TRBJ2-7, the CDR3 gives the full variable domain: DGGITQSPKYLFRKEGQNVTLSCEQNLNHDAMYWYRQDPGQGLRLIYYSQIVNDFQKGDIAEGYSVSREKKESFPLTVTSAQKNPTAFYLCASSIRAGSYEQYFGPGTRLTVT.

The chain carries TRBV5-1 and TRBJ1-5; TRBD1 agrees at 7 bases. Trimming removed 2 bases from V and 7 bases from J; junction bases left unmatched: 9. The CDR3 extends over 15 amino acids. Germline CDR1 is SGHRS and CDR2 is YFSETQ. The CDR3 DNA is TGCGCCAGCAGCTTAGGGGGCCACAGCCGGCAGCCCCAGCATTTT. It codes for CASSLGGHSRQPQHF.

This chain's CDR3 is CASTLRDRAPQFF. In DNA form, the CDR3 reads TGTGCCAGCACCCTCCGGGACAGGGCCCCTCAGTTCTTC. The chain has TRBV28 and TRBJ2-1; 9 bases line up with TRBD1. This CDR3 is built from 13 residues. V was clipped by 7 bases and J by 13 bases; unmatched bases: 11. Looked up from germline, CDR1 is MDHEN and CDR2 is SYDVKM. Full variable domain (outside the CDR3, taken from reference TRBV28 and TRBJ2-1): DVKVTQSSRYLVKRTGEKVFLECVQDMDHENMFWYRQDPGLGLRLIYFSYDVKMKEKGDIPEGYSVSREKKERFSLILESASTNQTSMYLCASTLRDRAPQFFGPGTRLTVL.

This rearrangement joins TRBV2 to TRBJ2-2; 9 bases align to TRBD2. V trimming: 5 bases; J trimming: 5 bases; junction bases outside the gene matches: 9. Per the germline V gene, CDR1 is SNHLY and CDR2 is FYNNEI. The CDR3 consists of 16 residues. The CDR3 DNA follows: TGTGCCAGCAGTACCTTAGCGGGAGTTTGGACCGGGGAGCTGTTTTTT. Protein sequence: CASSTLAGVWTGELFF.

This sequence joins TRBV5-6 and TRBJ1-2, with 10 positions matching TRBD1. Losses at the gene ends were 4 bases for V and 2 bases for J; bases not matched to a gene: 8. The length of the CDR3 is 16 residues. Germline V CDR1 and CDR2: SGHDT, YYEEEE. CDR3 nucleotides: TGTGCCAGCAGCGATGTGGGGACAGGGGCCAACTATGGCTACACCTTC. Amino acids: CASSDVGTGANYGYTF. The full variable domain, with the rest looked up from reference TRBV5-6 and TRBJ1-2, is DAGVTQSPTHLIKTRGQQVTLRCSPKSGHDTVSWYQQALGQGPQFIFQYYEEEERQRGNFPDRFSGHQFPNYSSELNVNALLLGDSALYLCASSDVGTGANYGYTFGSGTRLTVV.